Shown below are 17 T cell receptor beta chains from a single sample sequenced in a study of T-cell reconstitution after alpha-beta-depleted transplantation in children. The TCRbeta library incorporated unique molecular identifiers. Each CDR3 protein gets one entry after TCRdb re-called the PCR reads with MiXCR. The profile covers more than 200,000 distinct CDR3 sequences, with about 8.7% appearing a single time and roughly 36% taken by the ten largest. The sequenced sample was PBMCs, mostly from graft donor cells, obtained 360 days after TCRalphabeta/CD19-depleted stem cell transplant. The receptor source for this set is a male patient aged 2 to 10 who had a stem cell transplant for acute myeloid leukemia, so the T cells may come from the graft donor.

This clonotype was detected many times. The gene calls are TRBV5-1 and TRBJ2-3; possible D gene TRBD1, 6 bases. With 4 bases removed from V and 4 bases from J, the gap between germline ends came to 19 bases. This CDR3 comprises 16 residues. Germline V CDR1 and CDR2: SGHRS, YFSETQ. CDR3 DNA: TGCGCCAGCAGCCTGGGACATGCACTACGAGCAGATACGCAGTATTTT. Its translation: CASSLGHALRADTQYF. The full variable domain, completed using reference TRBV5-1 and TRBJ2-3, is KAGVTQTPRYLIKTRGQQVTLSCSPISGHRSVSWYQQTPGQGLQFLFEYFSETQRNKGNFPGRFSGRQFSNSRSEMNVSTLELGDSALYLCASSLGHALRADTQYFGPGTRLTVL.

This CDR3 reads CASSPEWYGIQYF. The CDR3 coding sequence is TGCGCCAGCAGCCCGGAGTGGTACGGCATTCAGTACTTC. The J gene is TRBJ2-4, the V gene TRBV4-1; D gene unclear. V lost 4 bases and J lost 9, with 13 bases in between. CDR3 length equals 13 residues. Germline CDR1 is MGHRA and CDR2 is YSYEKL.

This clonotype was seen only a few times. The genes are TRBV7-6 and TRBJ2-5; no firm D call. The CDR3 length is 13 residues. The ends were cut back, 0 bases at V and 5 bases at J, with 7 bases in the middle. Germline loops: CDR1 SGHVS, CDR2 FNYEAQ. For the CDR3, the DNA is TGTGCCAGCAGCTTAGCCGACTCTGAGACCCAGTACTTC. It is translated as CASSLADSETQYF. The whole variable domain, filled in from reference TRBV7-6 and TRBJ2-5, reads GAGVSQSPRYKVTKRGQDVALRCDPISGHVSLYWYRQALGQGPEFLTYFNYEAQQDKSGLPNDRFSAERPEGSISTLTIQRTEQRDSAMYRCASSLADSETQYFGPGTRLLVL.

Ten or more counts support this clonotype. The J gene is TRBJ2-6, the V gene TRBV4-1, with D hard to call. V lost 2 bases and J lost 0, with 17 bases in between. Germline CDR1 reads MGHRA; CDR2 reads YSYEKL. The CDR3 is made up of 19 amino acids. The chain's CDR3 is CASSQRMRHALSGANVLTF. CDR3 coding DNA: TGCGCCAGCAGCCAAAGAATGCGGCATGCACTCTCTGGGGCCAACGTCCTGACTTTC.

V and J are TRBV7-2 and TRBJ2-1; D uncertain. Trimming shortened V by 2 bases and J by 10 bases, and 15 bases separated the two germline ends. The germline V gene encodes CDR1 SGHTA and CDR2 FQGNSA. The CDR3 length is 14 residues. The CDR3 sequence: CASSLSRSRIEQFF. The CDR3 nucleotides read TGTGCCAGCAGCTTATCCCGGTCGCGGATAGAGCAGTTCTTC.

J is TRBJ2-4 and V is TRBV4-2; 10 bases line up with TRBD1. CDR3 size: 15 residues. The germline V gene encodes CDR1 LGHNA and CDR2 YNFKEQ. The V gene end was trimmed by 0 bases and the J gene end by 7 bases; junction bases not matched to a gene: 3. CDR3 in amino acids: CASSQDGDRGNIQYF. The CDR3 DNA follows: TGTGCCAGCAGCCAAGATGGGGACAGGGGTAACATTCAGTACTTC.

This clonotype was counted between two and nine times. The CDR3 reads CASQARHTEETQYF. The CDR3 DNA is TGTGCCAGCCAAGCACGGCATACCGAAGAGACCCAGTACTTC. The rearrangement joins TRBV6-2 or TRBV6-3 to TRBJ2-5; D call uncertain. CDR1 and CDR2 (germline): MNHEY, SVGEGT. The CDR3 length is 14 residues. The ends were cut back, 8 bases at V and 3 bases at J, with 16 bases in the middle.

The chain uses TRBV7-9 and TRBJ1-2; TRBD1 matches 10 bases. The CDR3 consists of 16 residues. Germline lookup yields CDR1 SEHNR and CDR2 FQNEAQ (reference sequence). J lost 1 base, V lost 8 bases, and 10 bases had no gene match. The CDR3 DNA reads as TGTGCCAGCGGGAGTGGCGGGACAGGGGTTAACTATGGCTACACCTTC. It translates to CASGSGGTGVNYGYTF.

This clonotype was seen many times. This chain uses TRBV27 with TRBJ2-1, with 8 bases aligning to TRBD1. V shed 2 bases and J 0 bases; nucleotides not matched to a gene: 21. The germline V gene has CDR1 MNHEY and CDR2 SMNVEV (reference sequence). This CDR3 is built from 22 residues. CDR3 loop: CASSLPITDRDLALRSYNEQFF. CDR3 nucleotides: TGTGCCAGCAGTTTACCTATCACGGACAGGGATCTAGCGCTACGCTCCTACAATGAGCAGTTCTTC.

V usage is TRBV20-1 and J usage is TRBJ2-7; no definite D call. Per the germline V gene, CDR1 is DFQATT and CDR2 is SNEGSKA (reference sequence). The CDR3 extends over 12 amino acids. The DNA for the CDR3 is TGCAGAGTTGGGGAAAGCTCCTACGAGCAGTACTTC. It yields the protein CRVGESSYEQYF.

In this sample, this clonotype turned up many times. The V call is TRBV12-3 or TRBV12-4, the J call TRBJ1-5, with a possible D match to TRBD1 (6 bases). The CDR3 length is 15 residues. Trimming shortened V by 7 bases and J by 0 bases, and 13 bases separated the two germline ends. DNA for the CDR3: TGTGCCAGCATCATGGGGGACACTAGCAATCAGCCCCAGCATTTT. Protein: CASIMGDTSNQPQHF.

The rearrangement links TRBV20-1 to TRBJ2-7; no clear D gene. The ends were cut back, 6 bases at V and 6 bases at J, with 18 bases in the middle. The germline V gene encodes CDR1 DFQATT and CDR2 SNEGSKA (reference sequence). The CDR3 is 13 residues long. The CDR3 nucleotides are TGCAGTGCGAATTTTCTGGACGGTGGCGAGCAGTACTTC. This codes for CSANFLDGGEQYF.

This clonotype has at least ten counts. The rearrangement joins TRBV7-3 to TRBJ2-1; the D is unclear. Per germline, CDR1 SGHTA and CDR2 FQGTGA. Trimming left V 5 bases short and J 8 bases short, with 13 bases between. The CDR3 has 13 residues. As DNA, the CDR3 is TGTGCCAGCAGCGTGAGGACGGCCGATGAGCAGTTCTTC. Translation: CASSVRTADEQFF. The full variable domain, in which reference TRBV7-3 and TRBJ2-1 provide the parts outside the CDR3, is GAGVSQTPSNKVTEKGKYVELRCDPISGHTALYWYRQSLGQGPEFLIYFQGTGAADDSGLPNDRFFAVRPEGSVSTLKIQRTERGDSAVYLCASSVRTADEQFFGPGTRLTVL.

The chain combines TRBV20-1 with TRBJ2-1; the D is unclear. The length of the CDR3 is 14 residues. V was clipped by 6 bases and J by 8 bases, with 20 bases between them. CDR1 is DFQATT, CDR2 SNEGSKA, per germline (reference sequence). The CDR3: CSAILGRVLYEQFF. The CDR3 DNA follows: TGCAGTGCCATCCTCGGTAGGGTTCTATATGAGCAGTTCTTC.

CDR3 loop: CASSQDWRAGRDYEQYV. For the CDR3, the DNA is TGTGCCAGCAGCCAAGATTGGCGGGCAGGGAGGGACTACGAGCAGTACGTC. The chain couples TRBV3-1 to TRBJ2-7; 7 nucleotides line up with TRBD2. Germline V lookup: CDR1 LGHDT, CDR2 YNNKEL (reference sequence). V was clipped by 0 bases and J by 3 bases; unmatched bases: 11. The CDR3 contains 17 residues.

This clonotype has a count of ten or more. This rearrangement joins TRBV6-5 to TRBJ1-3; D gene unclear. This CDR3 comprises 18 residues. V dropped 6 bases and J dropped 3 bases, with 24 bases sitting between them. Germline V lookup: CDR1 MNHEY, CDR2 SVGAGI. The CDR3 protein is CASSTSGDEAPIGNTIYF. CDR3 coding DNA: TGTGCCAGCAGCACGAGTGGAGATGAGGCCCCAATTGGAAACACCATATATTTT.

For the CDR3, the DNA is TGCGCCAGCAGCTTGCTCGCCCCGGGACTAGCGGGAGTCGCTAACGAGCAGTACTTC. Its translation: CASSLLAPGLAGVANEQYF. This rearrangement joins TRBV5-1 to TRBJ2-7, with 14 bases identical to TRBD2. The CDR3 spans 19 residues. The V gene's germline CDR1 is SGHRS and CDR2 YFSETQ. V shed 1 base and J 5 bases; nucleotides not matched to a gene: 14.